This is a list of T cell receptor beta chains from one sample in a study of T cell repertoires in cytomegalovirus infection. TCRdb ran MiXCR on the reads and lists one entry per CDR3 protein. The repertoire holds roughly 920,000 distinct CDR3 sequences, with 31% as singletons. These receptors have no known antigen. The input for sequencing was cultured CD8+ T cells from PBMCs, taken from culture after CMV antigen stimulation. These receptors all come from a human donor in good health (CMV status not recorded). Some clones in this sample may be carry-over from other donors' samples. Both conserved end residues are part of each CDR3. The D gene is left open where the match is weak. Part of the rows lack a size; the others show once, few, many or a class for expanded clones.

-	15	-	TRBV10-3	TRBJ2-3	CAISSDGASTDTQYF	TGTGCCATCAGTTCGGACGGGGCTAGCACAGATACGCAGTATTTT
few	18	TRBD2	TRBV7-6	TRBJ2-1	CASSAGLAGESSYNEQFF	TGTGCCAGCAGCGCGGGACTAGCGGGGGAAAGCTCCTACAATGAGCAGTTCTTC
-	15	-	TRBV6-2/TRBV6-3	TRBJ1-5	CASSALSESNQPQHF	TGTGCCAGCAGTGCACTCTCGGAGAGCAATCAGCCCCAGCATTTT
-	13	-	TRBV19	TRBJ2-5	CASSIDIRQTQYF	TGTGCCAGTAGTATAGATATCCGGCAGACCCAGTACTTC
-	12	-	TRBV6-2/TRBV6-3	TRBJ1-2	CATRWGVDGYTF	TGTGCCACCCGCTGGGGGGTGGATGGCTACACCTTC
-	14	-	TRBV19	TRBJ2-1	CASSSDNSYNEQFF	TGTGCCAGTAGTTCGGACAACTCCTACAATGAGCAGTTCTTC
many	14	TRBD1	TRBV7-6	TRBJ2-7	CASSSQGAQNEQYF	TGTGCCAGCAGCTCACAGGGGGCGCAAAACGAGCAGTACTTC
-	16	TRBD2	TRBV7-2	TRBJ2-1	CASSSESGTRVYEQFF	TGTGCCAGCAGCTCGGAGTCCGGGACTAGGGTGTATGAGCAGTTCTTC
-	17	-	TRBV15	TRBJ1-2	CATSRGKDSFSNYGYTF	TGTGCCACCAGCAGAGGGAAGGACAGCTTTTCTAACTATGGCTACACCTTC
many	15	-	TRBV7-6	TRBJ1-3	CASCRGPSVGNTIYF	TGTGCCAGTTGTAGGGGTCCATCCGTCGGAAACACCATATATTTT
-	14	-	TRBV5-5	TRBJ1-2	CASSLETIPYGYTF	TGTGCCAGCAGCTTAGAAACGATCCCTTATGGCTACACCTTC
-	17	TRBD2	TRBV12-3/TRBV12-4	TRBJ2-5	CASSLGPSGGAEETQYF	TGTGCCAGCAGTTTAGGGCCTAGCGGGGGGGCCGAAGAGACCCAGTACTTC
few	13	TRBD1	TRBV12-3/TRBV12-4	TRBJ1-2	CASRNRGNYGYTF	TGTGCCAGCAGAAACAGGGGGAACTATGGCTACACCTTC
-	15	TRBD1	TRBV10-2	TRBJ2-1	CASDRQGQSYNEQFF	TGCGCCAGCGACCGCCAGGGACAGTCGTACAATGAGCAGTTCTTC
-	16	-	TRBV4-2	TRBJ2-2	CASSQDRGPYTGELFF	TGTGCCAGCAGCCAAGATAGAGGACCTTACACCGGGGAGCTGTTTTTT
-	20	TRBD2	TRBV6-8	TRBJ2-5	CASRPGQPTSSGGFQETQYF	TGTGCCAGCAGACCCGGACAGCCGACCTCTAGCGGGGGGTTCCAAGAGACCCAGTACTTC
-	13	-	TRBV24-1	TRBJ2-3	CATTGRRTDTQYF	TGTGCCACCACCGGACGCCGCACAGATACGCAGTATTTT
-	15	-	TRBV19	TRBJ2-5	CASSLGPSVRETQYF	TGTGCCAGTAGTTTGGGCCCCTCGGTTCGGGAGACCCAGTACTTC
-	15	-	TRBV6-5	TRBJ1-3	CASSGGGASGNTIYF	TGTGCCAGCAGTGGGGGGGGCGCGTCTGGAAACACCATATATTTT
-	14	-	TRBV29-1	TRBJ1-2	CSVKERDFNYGYTF	TGCAGCGTCAAGGAACGGGATTTTAACTATGGCTACACCTTC
few	15	TRBD1	TRBV4-1	TRBJ1-4	CASSQPGTENEKLFF	TGCGCCAGCAGCCAACCCGGGACAGAGAATGAAAAACTGTTTTTT
-	14	-	TRBV20-1	TRBJ1-1	CSATSVGYVSEAFF	TGCAGTGCTACTAGCGTAGGGTATGTTTCTGAAGCTTTCTTT
-	13	-	TRBV7-9	TRBJ1-1	CASDGGWNTEAFF	TGTGCCAGCGATGGCGGGTGGAACACTGAAGCTTTCTTT
few	13	TRBD1	TRBV28	TRBJ1-2	CASSLTGPIGYTF	TGTGCCAGCAGTTTGACAGGGCCAATTGGCTACACCTTC
few	16	TRBD1	TRBV9	TRBJ1-4	CASSGGQGTTNEKLFF	TGTGCCAGCAGCGGGGGACAGGGTACAACTAATGAAAAACTGTTTTTT
few	18	TRBD2	TRBV7-9	TRBJ2-3	CASSQDRIAGKGDDTQYF	TGTGCCAGCAGTCAAGACCGCATAGCGGGGAAGGGGGACGATACGCAGTATTTT
few	17	-	TRBV27	TRBJ2-2	CASSPQGPRGNTGELFF	TGTGCCAGCAGTCCCCAGGGGCCGCGGGGAAACACCGGGGAGCTGTTTTTT
-	13	-	TRBV19	TRBJ1-2	CASWGGELYGYTF	TGTGCCTCCTGGGGAGGAGAATTATATGGCTACACCTTC
few	13	-	TRBV19	TRBJ1-1	CAAQDRPHTEAFF	TGTGCCGCGCAGGATCGGCCGCACACTGAAGCTTTCTTT
-	13	TRBD1	TRBV20-1	TRBJ1-2	CSATDRGNYGYTF	TGCAGTGCAACCGACAGGGGAAACTATGGCTACACCTTC
-	17	TRBD2	TRBV27	TRBJ2-7	CASSLTSNLNFVYEQYF	TGTGCCAGCAGTTTGACTAGCAACCTAAATTTCGTCTACGAGCAGTACTTC
few	17	TRBD1	TRBV6-2/TRBV6-3	TRBJ1-2	CASSYLGQGAHRYGYTF	TGTGCCAGCAGTTACCTGGGACAGGGGGCTCACCGCTATGGCTACACCTTC
few	16	TRBD2	TRBV2	TRBJ2-3	CASSEALAALTDTQYF	TGTGCCAGCAGTGAAGCACTAGCGGCTCTCACAGATACGCAGTATTTT
-	13	TRBD1	TRBV7-9	TRBJ1-2	CASADRGVWGYTF	TGTGCCAGTGCCGACAGGGGGGTTTGGGGCTACACCTTC
-	15	TRBD1	TRBV14	TRBJ1-2	CASSHWTGEDYGYTF	TGTGCCAGCAGCCACTGGACAGGGGAAGACTATGGCTACACCTTC
-	16	-	TRBV4-1	TRBJ2-3	CASSQDWDALTDTQYF	TGCGCCAGCAGCCAAGATTGGGACGCCCTCACAGATACGCAGTATTTT
-	13	TRBD2	TRBV27	TRBJ2-1	CVSSSGGYNEQFF	TGTGTCAGCTCTAGCGGGGGCTACAATGAGCAGTTCTTC
-	15	TRBD2	TRBV15	TRBJ2-1	CATSLRGDSYNEQFF	TGTGCCACCAGCCTGCGGGGGGACTCCTACAATGAGCAGTTCTTC
few	15	-	TRBV19	TRBJ1-1	CASSINRAMNTEAFF	TGTGCCAGTAGTATAAACAGGGCAATGAACACTGAAGCTTTCTTT
-	13	TRBD1	TRBV11-3	TRBJ2-1	CASSQGEYNEQFF	TGTGCCAGCAGCCAGGGGGAATACAATGAGCAGTTCTTC
-	14	TRBD1	TRBV7-9	TRBJ1-2	CASSPPTGYYGYTF	TGTGCCAGCAGCCCCCCGACAGGGTACTATGGCTACACCTTC
-	16	-	TRBV9	TRBJ2-3	CASSTGTLAVEDTQYF	TGTGCCAGCAGCACCGGGACTTTAGCGGTAGAAGATACGCAGTATTTT
-	15	-	TRBV4-1	TRBJ1-1	CASSQDGAGLTEAFF	TGCGCCAGCAGCCAAGATGGGGCAGGGCTCACTGAAGCTTTCTTT
-	15	TRBD1	TRBV9	TRBJ1-2	CASTVDRGFHYGYTF	TGTGCCAGCACCGTGGACAGGGGGTTTCACTATGGCTACACCTTC
-	16	-	TRBV28	TRBJ1-5	CASSFAGPSGGQPQHF	TGTGCCAGCAGTTTCGCGGGCCCCTCGGGTGGTCAGCCCCAGCATTTT
-	15	TRBD1	TRBV12-3/TRBV12-4	TRBJ2-1	CASSPTGDPRDEQFF	TGTGCCAGCAGTCCTACAGGGGACCCAAGAGATGAGCAGTTCTTC
-	14	-	TRBV6-5	TRBJ1-2	CASSFEGWEYGYTF	TGTGCCAGCAGTTTTGAGGGGTGGGAGTATGGCTACACCTTC
once	16	-	TRBV6-5	TRBJ2-2	CASSYFGHLNTGELFF	TGTGCCAGCAGTTACTTCGGACATCTGAACACCGGGGAGCTGTTTTTT
-	14	TRBD1	TRBV2	TRBJ2-1	CACLRDSSYNEQFF	TGTGCCTGTCTCCGGGACAGCTCCTACAATGAGCAGTTCTTC
-	15	TRBD2	TRBV6-2/TRBV6-3	TRBJ2-2	CASRPTGGSTGELFF	TGTGCCAGCAGGCCCACGGGGGGGAGCACCGGGGAGCTGTTTTTT
-	13	-	TRBV12-3/TRBV12-4	TRBJ2-1	CASSLPGPPEQFF	TGTGCCAGCAGTTTACCGGGTCCCCCTGAGCAGTTCTTC